This T cell receptor (beta chain) was captured in a study of blood T cell repertoires in COVID-19. Across the study: Samples taken during acute and convalescent COVID-19 were collected in the United States, Italy and Spain. Nucleic acid was either cDNA or gDNA, and it came from T cells, B-cell-depleted T cells, or PBMCs.

Original analysis: Counts of nucleated cells, estimated from reference gene primer amplification, were obtained. Produced via immunoSEQ multiplex PCR; TCRdb's table is partial and in-frame only. The V and J calls and the clone size are those of that table, but D and trimming were determined from the DNA. The sample includes nearly 90,000 clones, approximately 79% of them seen just once. Germline values: CDR1 SGHRS, CDR2 YFSETQ. The CDR3 length is 16 residues. V lost 3 bases to trimming and J lost 4 bases; unmatched junction nucleotides: 9. The V call is TRBV5-1, the J call TRBJ2-2; TRBD1 matches at 7 bases. This receptor was identified in a woman aged 80 or older with acute or convalescent COVID-19. Sequencing was carried out using peripheral blood. Written as DNA, the CDR3 is TGCGCCAGCAGCTCGTTGGGGGACAGCTCCACCGGGGAGCTGTTTTTT. As protein: CASSSLGDSSTGELFF. The full variable domain, with the rest looked up from reference TRBV5-1 and TRBJ2-2, is KAGVTQTPRYLIKTRGQQVTLSCSPISGHRSVSWYQQTPGQGLQFLFEYFSETQRNKGNFPGRFSGRQFSNSRSEMNVSTLELGDSALYLCASSSLGDSSTGELFFGEGSRLTVL.